This TCR beta chain was sequenced for a study of T cell responses to AZD1222 COVID-19 vaccine. Clones were read by immunoSEQ multiplex PCR, and TCRdb kept only the in-frame ones, dropping some. The table lists over 150,000 clones, 88% of them singletons. CDR1 and CDR2 (germline): GTSNPN, SVGIG (reference sequence). The length of the CDR3 is 13 residues. V was pared by 2 bases and J by 0 bases, with 5 bases between. The receptor comes from an adult in good health. The J gene is TRBJ1-3, the V gene TRBV30; D is unresolved. This sample comprised peripheral blood, obtained on day 0 of AZD1222 vaccination. In DNA form, the CDR3 reads TGTGCCTGGAGTCCGGACTCTGGAAACACCATATATTTT. The encoded protein is CAWSPDSGNTIYF.